Each of the 7 T cell receptor beta chains below was sequenced from the same sample in a study of a mutant IDH1 vaccine in newly diagnosed glioma. The repertoire was sequenced with immunoSEQ multiplex PCR; TCRdb's copy has only in-frame clones and lacks some. The table shows 30,000 or so clones, with 79% occurring only once. The antigens for these receptors are not known. Time point denoted: week 35, safety follow-up. Topical imiquimod accompanied each vaccine dose, which consisted of 300 ug of mutant IDH1 20-mer peptide. Sequencing was performed on PBMCs, taken from a glioma patient whose treatment included an IDH1 peptide vaccine. The receptors were gathered from a young woman with glioma. Some clones in this sample may be carry-over from other donors' samples.

The chain combines TRBV4-1 with TRBJ1-2, with D hard to call. V was pared by 11 bases and J by 4 bases, with 23 bases between. Looked up from germline, CDR1 is MGHRA and CDR2 is YSYEKL. The CDR3 contains 15 residues. CDR3 residues: CAARVGLSRGYGYTF. The CDR3 DNA follows: TGCGCCGCTCGGGTAGGGTTATCTCGGGGCTATGGCTACACCTTC.

The CDR3 loop is CASSPMGTTNTGELFF. CDR3 coding DNA: TGTGCCAGCAGTCCCATGGGGACAACGAACACCGGGGAGCTGTTTTTT. This rearrangement joins TRBV27 to TRBJ2-2, with D maybe TRBD1 (6 bases). Trimming removed 5 bases at V and 0 bases at J, with 13 bases between. This CDR3 is built from 16 residues. Germline V lookup: CDR1 MNHEY, CDR2 SMNVEV (reference sequence).

This chain joins TRBV30 and TRBJ2-1, with no clear D. The CDR3 totals 12 residues. Trimming stripped 1 base from V and 4 bases from J, with 5 bases between. The germline gives CDR1 GTSNPN, CDR2 SVGIG (reference sequence). The CDR3 here is CAWSAQYNEQFF. In nucleotides, the CDR3 is TGTGCCTGGAGTGCACAATACAATGAGCAGTTCTTC.

In its sample, this clone was seen once. This chain links TRBV6-1 with TRBJ2-5; no clear D gene. V was clipped by 2 bases and J by 13 bases, with 14 bases between them. The CDR3 has 12 amino acids. CDR1 MNHNS and CDR2 SASEGT come from the germline V gene. The CDR3 here is CASSEPSPHGYF. DNA of the CDR3: TGTGCCAGCAGTGAACCTTCCCCACATGGGTACTTC.

The rearrangement uses TRBV18 and TRBJ2-7; D is perhaps TRBD1 or TRBD2 (5 bases each). The CDR3 runs 12 residues. V was shortened by 8 bases and J by 9 bases, with 17 bases between the two germline ends. From germline, CDR1 is KGHSH and CDR2 LQKENI. The CDR3 DNA follows: TGTGCCAGCACCGACAGCACGAGGGGGCAGTACTTC. It encodes CASTDSTRGQYF.

A note on this clone: Relative to the germline gene, one junction end is altered; a read error may explain this. The J gene is TRBJ2-2, the V gene TRBV7-7; D ambiguous. CDR1 and CDR2 (germline): SSHAT, FNYEAQ (reference sequence). The CDR3 is 16 residues long. The chain's CDR3 is CASSLSRYANTGELFF. CDR3 sequence (DNA): TGTGCTAGCAGCTTATCCCGCTACGCGAACACCGGGGAGCTGTTTTTT.

The chain joins TRBV7-2 to TRBJ2-1, with 10 bases lining up with TRBD2. The length of the CDR3 is 16 residues. J was trimmed by 3 bases and V by 5 bases; bases with no gene match: 7. Looked up from germline, CDR1 is SGHTA and CDR2 is FQGNSA. CDR3 amino acids: CASSPLAGVGYNEQFF. For the CDR3, the DNA is TGTGCCAGCAGCCCTCTAGCGGGAGTCGGCTACAATGAGCAGTTCTTC.